Listed below are T cell receptor beta chains from one sample, sequenced in a study of blood T cell repertoires in COVID-19. Clones were sequenced by immunoSEQ multiplex PCR, and TCRdb holds only the in-frame ones, with some missing. The sample has roughly 200,000 clones; roughly four fifths are singletons. The sequenced sample was PBMCs or T cells enriched from blood (not recorded which). The receptors derive from a man in his forties who had recovered from COVID-19. Each CDR3 is given with its conserved first and last residue. The order of the fields is V gene, clone size, J gene, D gene, CDR3 DNA, CDR3 protein. The D gene is left open where the match is weak. Some rows have no size entry. The others give once, few or many, or a class for an expanded clone.

v_call: TRBV10-3; clone_size: NA; j_call: TRBJ2-7; d_call: NA; cdr3_nt: TGTGCCACGCTGGAAACAGGGTACGAGCAGTACTTC; cdr3_aa: CATLETGYEQYF
v_call: TRBV28; clone_size: NA; j_call: TRBJ1-5; d_call: TRBD1; cdr3_nt: TGTGCCAGCAGTCCCCTCATTTTTGACAGGGTCTCGGGTAATCAGCCCCAGCATTTT; cdr3_aa: CASSPLIFDRVSGNQPQHF
v_call: TRBV3-1/TRBV3-2; clone_size: NA; j_call: TRBJ2-2; d_call: TRBD2; cdr3_nt: TGTGCCAGCAGCCCTTGGACTAGCGGGAGATCGAACACCGGGGAGCTGTTTTTT; cdr3_aa: CASSPWTSGRSNTGELFF
v_call: TRBV24-1; clone_size: NA; j_call: TRBJ2-6; d_call: NA; cdr3_nt: TGTGCCACCAGTGAACCCTTTAGTGGCTCTGGGGCCAACGTCCTGACTTTC; cdr3_aa: CATSEPFSGSGANVLTF
v_call: TRBV7-9; clone_size: NA; j_call: TRBJ2-3; d_call: TRBD2; cdr3_nt: TGTGCCAGCAGCCTAGTAGCGGGACTCTTGGCAGATACGCAGTATTTT; cdr3_aa: CASSLVAGLLADTQYF
v_call: TRBV2; clone_size: NA; j_call: TRBJ2-3; d_call: NA; cdr3_nt: TGTGCCAGCAGTGGAACGGCAGATACGCAGTATTTT; cdr3_aa: CASSGTADTQYF
v_call: TRBV5-1; clone_size: once; j_call: TRBJ2-3; d_call: TRBD2; cdr3_nt: TGCGCCAGCAGCCTGGGGGACTACACAGATACGCAGTATTTT; cdr3_aa: CASSLGDYTDTQYF
v_call: TRBV6-5; clone_size: NA; j_call: TRBJ1-4; d_call: NA; cdr3_nt: TGTGCCAGCAGTTACTCGCCGGAGAATAATGAAAAACTGTTTTTT; cdr3_aa: CASSYSPENNEKLFF
v_call: TRBV12-3/TRBV12-4; clone_size: NA; j_call: TRBJ1-1; d_call: NA; cdr3_nt: TGTGCCAGCAATAACAGGAGGGGAGCTTTCTTT; cdr3_aa: CASNNRRGAFF
v_call: TRBV18; clone_size: NA; j_call: TRBJ2-2; d_call: NA; cdr3_nt: TGTGCCAGCTCACCACAGGAGGGTGGCGGGGAGCTGTTTTTT; cdr3_aa: CASSPQEGGGELFF
v_call: TRBV6-5; clone_size: NA; j_call: TRBJ1-3; d_call: NA; cdr3_nt: TGTGCCAGCAGTAGGCCAGGGGTCGGAGGAAACACCATATATTTT; cdr3_aa: CASSRPGVGGNTIYF
v_call: TRBV6-5; clone_size: NA; j_call: TRBJ1-5; d_call: TRBD1; cdr3_nt: TGTGCCAGCAGTTACGTCAGGGGGCAGCCCCAGCATTTT; cdr3_aa: CASSYVRGQPQHF
v_call: TRBV12-3/TRBV12-4; clone_size: NA; j_call: TRBJ1-5; d_call: NA; cdr3_nt: TGTGCCAGCAGTTTGCAGTTGCGGGCCCAGCATTTT; cdr3_aa: CASSLQLRAQHF
v_call: TRBV6-5; clone_size: NA; j_call: TRBJ2-3; d_call: NA; cdr3_nt: TGTGCCAGCACCCTAAATCCGAGCACAGATACGCAGTATTTT; cdr3_aa: CASTLNPSTDTQYF
v_call: TRBV5-1; clone_size: NA; j_call: TRBJ2-1; d_call: TRBD1; cdr3_nt: TGCGCCAGCAGCTTGGCGGGACAGAACAATGAGCAGTTCTTC; cdr3_aa: CASSLAGQNNEQFF
v_call: TRBV11-2; clone_size: few; j_call: TRBJ1-1; d_call: NA; cdr3_nt: TGTGCCAGCAGCCTGGGAGGGGGGTTGAACACTGAAGCTTTCTTT; cdr3_aa: CASSLGGGLNTEAFF
v_call: TRBV2; clone_size: NA; j_call: TRBJ2-3; d_call: TRBD1; cdr3_nt: TGTGCCAGCAGTGGGGGCCCGCCAGGGGGCAGAGATACGCAGTATTTT; cdr3_aa: CASSGGPPGGRDTQYF
v_call: TRBV4-1; clone_size: NA; j_call: TRBJ1-2; d_call: NA; cdr3_nt: TGCGCCAGCAGCCAAGATGGGGGGGCAGGTCGGGGCTACACCTTC; cdr3_aa: CASSQDGGAGRGYTF
v_call: TRBV7-9; clone_size: NA; j_call: TRBJ1-2; d_call: NA; cdr3_nt: TGTGCCAGCAGCTTAGGGGGCGTCGACTATGGCTACACCTTC; cdr3_aa: CASSLGGVDYGYTF
v_call: TRBV30; clone_size: NA; j_call: TRBJ2-3; d_call: TRBD2; cdr3_nt: TGTGCCTGGAGTCCTGCGAGGAGCGGGAGGGGAGGTGATACGCAGTATTTT; cdr3_aa: CAWSPARSGRGGDTQYF
v_call: TRBV28; clone_size: NA; j_call: TRBJ1-2; d_call: TRBD1; cdr3_nt: TGTGCCAGCAGTTTCACCTCCTCGGGGACAGCTCTTAACTATGGCTACACCTTC; cdr3_aa: CASSFTSSGTALNYGYTF
v_call: TRBV29-1; clone_size: NA; j_call: TRBJ1-1; d_call: NA; cdr3_nt: TGCAGCGTTGCCCCACCCTCGACAGGTTCCGCTGAAGCTTTCTTT; cdr3_aa: CSVAPPSTGSAEAFF